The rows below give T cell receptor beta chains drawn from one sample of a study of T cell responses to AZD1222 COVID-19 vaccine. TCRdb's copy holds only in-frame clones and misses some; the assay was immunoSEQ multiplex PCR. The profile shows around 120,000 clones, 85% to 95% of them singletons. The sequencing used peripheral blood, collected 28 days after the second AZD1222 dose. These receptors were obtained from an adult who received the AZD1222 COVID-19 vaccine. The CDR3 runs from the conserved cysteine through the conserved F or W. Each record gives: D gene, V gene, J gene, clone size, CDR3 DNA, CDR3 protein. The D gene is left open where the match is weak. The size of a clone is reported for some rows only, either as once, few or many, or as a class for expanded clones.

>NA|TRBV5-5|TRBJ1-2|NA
TGTGCCAGCACCACCGGGGCCGGAGACTATGGCTACACCTTC
CASTTGAGDYGYTF
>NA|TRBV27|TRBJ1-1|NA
TGTGCCAGCAGTTTATCCTTCCCCCGCCAAGCTTTCTTT
CASSLSFPRQAFF
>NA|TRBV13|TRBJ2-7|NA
TGTGCCAGCAGCTTGGGGCGGGGCGAGCAGTACTTC
CASSLGRGEQYF
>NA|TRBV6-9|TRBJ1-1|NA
TGTGCCAGCAGTTATCCCGGTACAGCCATATCTGAAGCTTTCTTT
CASSYPGTAISEAFF
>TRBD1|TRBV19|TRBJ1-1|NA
TGTGCCAGGGCCGGGACAGGGTTCAATGAAGCTTTCTTT
CARAGTGFNEAFF
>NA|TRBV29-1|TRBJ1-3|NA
TGCAGCGTCACACAGGGACAAAACACCATATATTTT
CSVTQGQNTIYF
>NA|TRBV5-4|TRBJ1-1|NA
TGTGCCAGCAGCTTGGATCCGGCCGGCACTGAAGCTTTCTTT
CASSLDPAGTEAFF
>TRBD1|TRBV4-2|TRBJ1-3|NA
TGTGCCAGCAGCCAATCGGTAGGGACAGTGGGGTCTCTAAGAAACACCATATATTTT
CASSQSVGTVGSLRNTIYF
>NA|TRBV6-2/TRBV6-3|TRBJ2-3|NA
TGTGCCAGCAGTCCCCGAGGCAGGGTTAGCCTTACGCAGTATTTT
CASSPRGRVSLTQYF
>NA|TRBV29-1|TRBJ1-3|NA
TGCAGCGTCCGCACAGGGTCCGGAAACACCATATATTTT
CSVRTGSGNTIYF
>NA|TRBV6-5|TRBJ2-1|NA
TGTGCCAGCAGTAAGGACCCCAGTAGTGAGCAGTTCTTC
CASSKDPSSEQFF
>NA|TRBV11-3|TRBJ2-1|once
TGTGCCAGCAGCTTAACGGGTCTGAGCTCCTACAATGAGCAGTTCTTC
CASSLTGLSSYNEQFF
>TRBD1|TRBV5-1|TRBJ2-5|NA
TGCGCCAGCAGCTTTGGGGACAGACAAGAGACCCAGTACTTC
CASSFGDRQETQYF
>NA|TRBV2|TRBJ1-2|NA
TGTGCCAGCTGTGAGGGTTTGGGTTATGGCTACACCTTC
CASCEGLGYGYTF
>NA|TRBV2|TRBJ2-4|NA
TGTGCCAGCAGTGAGGTTCACATTCAGTACTTC
CASSEVHIQYF
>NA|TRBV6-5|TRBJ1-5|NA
TGTGCCAGCAGTTACGGGGGGGGCTCGGGTCAGCCCCAGCATTTT
CASSYGGGSGQPQHF
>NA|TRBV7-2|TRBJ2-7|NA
TGTGCCAGCAGCTTAGAGGGGGGAGAGGGGGTCGAGCAGTACTTC
CASSLEGGEGVEQYF
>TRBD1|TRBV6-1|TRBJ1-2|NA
TGTGCCAGCAGTGAGGACAGGGGACCCTATGGCTACACCTTC
CASSEDRGPYGYTF
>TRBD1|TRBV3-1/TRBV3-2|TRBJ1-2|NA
TGTGCCAGCAGCCAGACAGGGCCTTATGGCTACACCTTC
CASSQTGPYGYTF
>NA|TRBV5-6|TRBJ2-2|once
TGTGCCAGCAGCTTGAGCCCGACCGGGGAGCTGTTTTTT
CASSLSPTGELFF
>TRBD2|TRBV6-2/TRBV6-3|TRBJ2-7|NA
TGTGCCAGCAGTGACCAAGGAGCGGGATTTGTTGACGAGCAGTACTTC
CASSDQGAGFVDEQYF
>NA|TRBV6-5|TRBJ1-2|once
TGTGCCAGCAGGAACGAGGGCACAATCTATGGCTACACCTTC
CASRNEGTIYGYTF
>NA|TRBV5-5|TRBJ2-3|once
TGTGCCAGCAGCTCGACTACCACCACAGATACGCAGTATTTT
CASSSTTTTDTQYF